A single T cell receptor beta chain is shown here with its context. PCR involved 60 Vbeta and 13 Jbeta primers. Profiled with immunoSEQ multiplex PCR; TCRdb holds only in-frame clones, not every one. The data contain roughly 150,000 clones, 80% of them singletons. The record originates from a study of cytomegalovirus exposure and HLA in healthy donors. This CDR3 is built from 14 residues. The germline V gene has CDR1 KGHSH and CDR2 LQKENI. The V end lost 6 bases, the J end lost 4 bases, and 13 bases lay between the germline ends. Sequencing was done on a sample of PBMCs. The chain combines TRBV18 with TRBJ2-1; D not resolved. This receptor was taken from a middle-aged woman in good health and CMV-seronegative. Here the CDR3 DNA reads TGTGCCAGCTCCCTCGACTCAGAATACAATGAGCAGTTCTTC. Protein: CASSLDSEYNEQFF.